The next 2 T cell receptor beta chains were all read from a single sample in a study of OX40 agonist ivuxolimab in advanced cancers. Clones were read by immunoSEQ multiplex PCR, and TCRdb kept only the in-frame ones, dropping some. Here the sample spans approximately 94,000 clones, less than 95% being singletons. Specimen: CD4+ or CD8+ T cells sorted from blood, collected in a trial of the OX40 agonist ivuxolimab. All receptors derive from an adult with an advanced solid tumor such as melanoma, head and neck, liver or kidney cancer.

In its sample, this clone was seen once. The CDR3 DNA follows: TGTGCCTGTCCCGCGGGAGGTAGCACAGATACGCAGTATTTT. Residues: CACPAGGSTDTQYF. The chain is built from TRBV30 and TRBJ2-3; 8 bases are shared with TRBD2. The germline V gene has CDR1 GTSNPN and CDR2 SVGIG (reference sequence). The CDR3 sequence is 14 residues long. V dropped 6 bases and J dropped 0; count of bases not matched to a gene: 5.

This sequence joins TRBV5-1 and TRBJ2-7, with D uncertain. The length of the CDR3 is 14 residues. V dropped 5 bases and J dropped 7 bases, with 19 bases sitting between them. Germline V CDR1 and CDR2: SGHRS, YFSETQ. The CDR3 region has the DNA TGCGCCAGCAGTCCCGGGCCACCTCTCCAGGAGCAGTACTTC. Residues: CASSPGPPLQEQYF.